The clone carrying this T cell receptor (beta chain) was seen repeatedly, ten times or more. Antigen unknown. The data belong to a study of tumor and adjacent non-tumor tissue in lung cancer. Turning to the study itself: The patients, around 11 men and five or six women, were about 30 to 85 with stage I to III disease.

Findings and limits, study-wide: Tumor TCR diversity, when higher, was linked to shorter survival.

The library came from three nested PCR rounds adapted from ARM-PCR protocols. TCRdb re-derived calls from the multiplex PCR reads in MiXCR, one entry per CDR3 protein. This table has 80,000 to 130,000 distinct CDR3 sequences, roughly two thirds appearing once. CDR1 is SGHVS and CDR2 is FQNEAQ in the germline V gene. V was cut by 1 base and J by 4 bases, with 18 bases left in between. The CDR3 runs 17 residues. No cell sorting was done before RNA was extracted from the tissue. More than 3 cm separated this lung sample from the edge of the tumor. This clonotype was obtained from a man under 40 with non-small cell lung cancer. The chain combines TRBV7-8 with TRBJ2-3; D might be TRBD2 (7 bases). Sequenced sample: distant non-tumor lung tissue. CDR3 amino acids: CASSLDRGGVHPDTQYF. The CDR3 bases are TGTGCCAGCAGCTTAGATAGGGGGGGGGTGCACCCAGATACGCAGTATTTT.